This T cell receptor (beta chain) is from a study of a mutant IDH1 vaccine in newly diagnosed glioma. Sample time point: week 11, during vaccination. Each vaccine dose was 300 ug of mutant IDH1 20-mer peptide, with topical imiquimod. Produced via immunoSEQ multiplex PCR; TCRdb's table is partial and in-frame only. The sample has about 62,000 clones, 89% seen once. On this clone itself: Its antigen is as yet unknown.

Per the germline V gene, CDR1 is MNHNY and CDR2 is SVGAGI (reference sequence). V lost 6 bases and J lost 3, with 17 bases in between. This CDR3 has 15 amino acids. J is TRBJ1-1 and V is TRBV6-6; tentative D call: TRBD1 (6 bases). Sequenced material: PBMCs, taken from a glioma patient whose treatment included an IDH1 peptide vaccine. The clonotype was recovered from a man aged 40-49 years with glioma. The CDR3 DNA reads as TGTGCCAGCAGCCCCAAAAGGGGGGTGCACACTGAAGCTTTCTTT. The encoded protein is CASSPKRGVHTEAFF.